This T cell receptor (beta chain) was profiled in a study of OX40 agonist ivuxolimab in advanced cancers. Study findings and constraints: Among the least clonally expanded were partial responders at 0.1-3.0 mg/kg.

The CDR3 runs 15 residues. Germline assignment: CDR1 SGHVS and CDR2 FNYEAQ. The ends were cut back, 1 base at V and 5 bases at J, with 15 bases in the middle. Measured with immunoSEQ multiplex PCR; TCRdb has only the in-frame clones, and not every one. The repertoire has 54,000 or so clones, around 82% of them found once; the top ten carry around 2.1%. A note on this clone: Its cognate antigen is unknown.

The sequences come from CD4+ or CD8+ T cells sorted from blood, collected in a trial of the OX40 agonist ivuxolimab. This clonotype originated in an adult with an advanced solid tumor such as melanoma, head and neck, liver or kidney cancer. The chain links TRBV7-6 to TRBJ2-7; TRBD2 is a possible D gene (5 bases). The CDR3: CASSLEDGRFNEQYF. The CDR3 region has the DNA TGTGCCAGCAGCTTAGAGGATGGGAGATTCAACGAGCAGTACTTC.